A selection of T cell receptor beta chains follows, all from one sample in a study of OX40 agonist ivuxolimab in advanced cancers. The table came from immunoSEQ multiplex PCR; TCRdb's copy has only in-frame clones and leaves some out. The table records some 90,000 clones, around 87% of them present only once. Sequences were derived from CD4+ or CD8+ T cells sorted from blood, sampled in a trial of the OX40 agonist ivuxolimab. The origin of the receptors is an adult with an advanced solid tumor such as melanoma, head and neck, liver or kidney cancer. Each CDR3 is given with its conserved first and last residue. Each record gives: clone size, J gene, D gene, V gene, CDR3 DNA, CDR3 protein. A D gene is named only where the DNA matches it firmly. Rows give clone size only sometimes, using once, few, many, or a class for an expanded clone.

clone size: NA
J gene: TRBJ2-3
D gene: NA
V gene: TRBV27
CDR3 DNA: TGTGCCAGCAGTTTAACAGGTGCTAGCACAGATACGCAGTATTTT
CDR3 protein: CASSLTGASTDTQYF

clone size: NA
J gene: TRBJ2-2
D gene: TRBD2
V gene: TRBV7-2
CDR3 DNA: TGTGCCAGCAGCTTACATCCTGCGGGAGTTAACACCGGGGAGCTGTTTTTT
CDR3 protein: CASSLHPAGVNTGELFF

clone size: NA
J gene: TRBJ2-3
D gene: TRBD2
V gene: TRBV19
CDR3 DNA: TGTGCCAGCCGACTAGCCCCAACCTACACAGATACGCAGTATTTT
CDR3 protein: CASRLAPTYTDTQYF

clone size: NA
J gene: TRBJ2-2
D gene: NA
V gene: TRBV10-3
CDR3 DNA: TGTGCCATCAGGCAACAAGCGAACACCGGGGAGCTGTTTTTT
CDR3 protein: CAIRQQANTGELFF

clone size: NA
J gene: TRBJ2-7
D gene: NA
V gene: TRBV6-1
CDR3 DNA: TGTGCCAGCAGAGGAGGTGGGGGCCCATACGAGCAGTACTTC
CDR3 protein: CASRGGGGPYEQYF

clone size: NA
J gene: TRBJ1-5
D gene: NA
V gene: TRBV7-9
CDR3 DNA: TGTGCCAGCAGCCAAGGCACAGGTAGCAATCAGCCCCAGCATTTT
CDR3 protein: CASSQGTGSNQPQHF

clone size: NA
J gene: TRBJ1-2
D gene: TRBD1
V gene: TRBV7-2
CDR3 DNA: TGTGCCAGCAGCTTACCAGGGGGAGCGTACTATGGCTACACCTTC
CDR3 protein: CASSLPGGAYYGYTF

clone size: NA
J gene: TRBJ2-7
D gene: NA
V gene: TRBV27
CDR3 DNA: TGTGCCAGCAGTTTTCGATTGGGCGAGCAGTACTTC
CDR3 protein: CASSFRLGEQYF

clone size: NA
J gene: TRBJ1-1
D gene: TRBD1
V gene: TRBV28
CDR3 DNA: TGTGCCATCGTTAACGAGGGGGCTTCAGCTTTCTTT
CDR3 protein: CAIVNEGASAFF

clone size: NA
J gene: TRBJ2-6
D gene: TRBD2
V gene: TRBV18
CDR3 DNA: TGTGCCAGCTCACCAGGAGCGGGAGGTGGGGCCAACGTCCTGACTTTC
CDR3 protein: CASSPGAGGGANVLTF

clone size: few
J gene: TRBJ2-2
D gene: TRBD2
V gene: TRBV9
CDR3 DNA: TGTGCCAGCAGCGCAGGACTAGTTAGGAACACCGGGGAGCTGTTTTTT
CDR3 protein: CASSAGLVRNTGELFF

clone size: NA
J gene: TRBJ1-1
D gene: NA
V gene: TRBV30
CDR3 DNA: TGTGCCTGGAGACCGGACACCTACACTGAAGCTTTCTTT
CDR3 protein: CAWRPDTYTEAFF

clone size: NA
J gene: TRBJ2-2
D gene: NA
V gene: TRBV9
CDR3 DNA: TGTGCCAGCAGCGTAGCCCCAGCGGGGAACACCGGGGAGCTGTTTTTT
CDR3 protein: CASSVAPAGNTGELFF

clone size: NA
J gene: TRBJ1-4
D gene: TRBD1
V gene: TRBV5-4
CDR3 DNA: TGTGCCAGCAGCTCGGGGACAGAAGCCAATGAAAAACTGTTTTTT
CDR3 protein: CASSSGTEANEKLFF

clone size: NA
J gene: TRBJ1-4
D gene: TRBD1
V gene: TRBV27
CDR3 DNA: TGTGCCAGCAGAGTAGGGACAGCCGCAACTAATGAAAAACTGTTTTTT
CDR3 protein: CASRVGTAATNEKLFF

clone size: NA
J gene: TRBJ1-4
D gene: NA
V gene: TRBV6-5
CDR3 DNA: TGTGCCAGCAGTTGGACGTGGAATGAAAAACTGTTTTTT
CDR3 protein: CASSWTWNEKLFF

clone size: NA
J gene: TRBJ1-3
D gene: NA
V gene: TRBV2
CDR3 DNA: TGTGCCAGCAGTGGGGACGGCTCTGGAAACACCATATATTTT
CDR3 protein: CASSGDGSGNTIYF

clone size: NA
J gene: TRBJ1-4
D gene: NA
V gene: TRBV4-2
CDR3 DNA: TGTGCCAGCAGCCGCTCGCCGGGGGCAACTAATGAAAAACTGTTTTTT
CDR3 protein: CASSRSPGATNEKLFF

clone size: NA
J gene: TRBJ1-5
D gene: NA
V gene: TRBV2
CDR3 DNA: TGTGCCAGCAGTCTCGGACGGTACAATCAGCCCCAGCATTTT
CDR3 protein: CASSLGRYNQPQHF

clone size: NA
J gene: TRBJ1-2
D gene: TRBD1
V gene: TRBV5-1
CDR3 DNA: TGCGCCAGCAGCCCCGGGACAGACACTAACTATGGCTACACCTTC
CDR3 protein: CASSPGTDTNYGYTF

clone size: NA
J gene: TRBJ2-1
D gene: NA
V gene: TRBV7-9
CDR3 DNA: TGTGCCAGCAGCTTAGAGGCGCGTTACAATGAGCAGTTCTTC
CDR3 protein: CASSLEARYNEQFF

clone size: NA
J gene: TRBJ1-5
D gene: TRBD1
V gene: TRBV6-1
CDR3 DNA: TGTGCCAGCAGAGGACAGGTCTATAGCAATCAGCCCCAGCATTTT
CDR3 protein: CASRGQVYSNQPQHF

clone size: NA
J gene: TRBJ2-1
D gene: NA
V gene: TRBV28
CDR3 DNA: TGTGCCAGCAGTTTCCCGACAAACAATGAGCAGTTCTTC
CDR3 protein: CASSFPTNNEQFF

clone size: NA
J gene: TRBJ1-2
D gene: NA
V gene: TRBV5-5
CDR3 DNA: TGTGCCAGCAGCTTGGTTCCAGAAGGATATAAAGGCTACACCTTC
CDR3 protein: CASSLVPEGYKGYTF

clone size: NA
J gene: TRBJ2-3
D gene: NA
V gene: TRBV27
CDR3 DNA: TGTGCCAGCAAGAGTCTACTGGGAAGCACAGATACGCAGTATTTT
CDR3 protein: CASKSLLGSTDTQYF

clone size: NA
J gene: TRBJ2-5
D gene: TRBD2
V gene: TRBV9
CDR3 DNA: TGTGCCAGCAGCGTGAGCGGGAGGGCCACAGAGACCCAGTACTTC
CDR3 protein: CASSVSGRATETQYF

clone size: NA
J gene: TRBJ1-5
D gene: NA
V gene: TRBV28
CDR3 DNA: TGTGCCAGCAGTTTAAACGTCGTTCAGGTTAATCAGCCCCAGCATTTT
CDR3 protein: CASSLNVVQVNQPQHF

clone size: NA
J gene: TRBJ2-2
D gene: NA
V gene: TRBV6-1
CDR3 DNA: TGTGCCAGCAGACTTCTGGGGGAGACCGGGGAGCTGTTTTTT
CDR3 protein: CASRLLGETGELFF

clone size: NA
J gene: TRBJ2-3
D gene: NA
V gene: TRBV4-3
CDR3 DNA: TGCGCCAGCAGCCAAGATGGCGGCGGTCGAGATACGCAGTATTTT
CDR3 protein: CASSQDGGGRDTQYF

clone size: NA
J gene: TRBJ2-5
D gene: TRBD2
V gene: TRBV19
CDR3 DNA: TGTGCCAGTAGTGGGGGACTAGCGGAAGAGACCCAGTACTTC
CDR3 protein: CASSGGLAEETQYF

clone size: NA
J gene: TRBJ1-5
D gene: NA
V gene: TRBV7-2
CDR3 DNA: TGTGCCAGCAGCTTCGGGTTTCGGCAGCCCCAGCATTTT
CDR3 protein: CASSFGFRQPQHF

clone size: NA
J gene: TRBJ2-1
D gene: NA
V gene: TRBV9
CDR3 DNA: TGTGCCAGCAGCGTAGTTGGAGGGCGCAATGAGCAGTTCTTC
CDR3 protein: CASSVVGGRNEQFF

clone size: few
J gene: TRBJ2-7
D gene: NA
V gene: TRBV19
CDR3 DNA: TGTGCCAGCGGGCAGGACGGCAACTCCTACGAGCAGTACTTC
CDR3 protein: CASGQDGNSYEQYF

clone size: NA
J gene: TRBJ1-3
D gene: NA
V gene: TRBV30
CDR3 DNA: TGTGCCTGGAACGGGGGTGATGGTGGAAACACCATATATTTT
CDR3 protein: CAWNGGDGGNTIYF

clone size: NA
J gene: TRBJ2-2
D gene: TRBD2
V gene: TRBV27
CDR3 DNA: TGTGCCAGCAGTCCGACTGGACTAGCCGTAACCGGGGAGCTGTTTTTT
CDR3 protein: CASSPTGLAVTGELFF

clone size: NA
J gene: TRBJ2-3
D gene: TRBD2
V gene: TRBV5-1
CDR3 DNA: TGCGCCAGCAGCCAAGCGGGAGTCAACACAGATACGCAGTATTTT
CDR3 protein: CASSQAGVNTDTQYF

clone size: NA
J gene: TRBJ2-3
D gene: NA
V gene: TRBV10-2
CDR3 DNA: TGCGCCAGCAGTGGTGTGAGCGTAGATACGCAGTATTTT
CDR3 protein: CASSGVSVDTQYF

clone size: NA
J gene: TRBJ1-2
D gene: NA
V gene: TRBV19
CDR3 DNA: TGTGCCAGTAGTTCAAGACAGCCGGGGGGGAGCGGCTACACCTTC
CDR3 protein: CASSSRQPGGSGYTF

clone size: NA
J gene: TRBJ2-2
D gene: NA
V gene: TRBV28
CDR3 DNA: TGTGCCAGCAGTTTAGCAGGGACCGACACCGGGGAGCTGTTTTTT
CDR3 protein: CASSLAGTDTGELFF

clone size: NA
J gene: TRBJ1-5
D gene: NA
V gene: TRBV19
CDR3 DNA: TGTGCCAGTTCAACCCGGACGGGAGGGATAGGGTGGAATCAGCCCCAGCATTTT
CDR3 protein: CASSTRTGGIGWNQPQHF

clone size: once
J gene: TRBJ2-7
D gene: TRBD2
V gene: TRBV19
CDR3 DNA: TGTGCCAGTGGACTAGCGGGGCCCTACGAGCAGTACTTC
CDR3 protein: CASGLAGPYEQYF

clone size: NA
J gene: TRBJ2-1
D gene: NA
V gene: TRBV7-7
CDR3 DNA: TGTGCCAGCAGCTTAGGCCCGCTAGCGAGCCTCGATGAGCAGTTCTTC
CDR3 protein: CASSLGPLASLDEQFF

clone size: NA
J gene: TRBJ2-7
D gene: NA
V gene: TRBV5-6
CDR3 DNA: TGTGCCAGCAGCTTGTTGATGGGCGAGCAGTACTTC
CDR3 protein: CASSLLMGEQYF

clone size: NA
J gene: TRBJ2-3
D gene: TRBD2
V gene: TRBV5-1
CDR3 DNA: TGCGCCAGCAGCGGGAGGACTAGCGGGAGCTCTACAGATACGCAGTATTTT
CDR3 protein: CASSGRTSGSSTDTQYF

clone size: once
J gene: TRBJ1-2
D gene: NA
V gene: TRBV4-3
CDR3 DNA: TGCGCCAGCAGCCAATCTCGTACAGCCATCTATGGCTACACCTTC
CDR3 protein: CASSQSRTAIYGYTF

clone size: NA
J gene: TRBJ2-1
D gene: TRBD2
V gene: TRBV5-1
CDR3 DNA: TGCGCCAGCAGCTTACCGGGCTCTAGCGGAGGATACAATGAGCAGTTCTTC
CDR3 protein: CASSLPGSSGGYNEQFF

clone size: NA
J gene: TRBJ1-3
D gene: NA
V gene: TRBV5-1
CDR3 DNA: TGCGCCAGCAGCTTGACGGGGGGCAAGAGTACTGGAAACACCATATATTTT
CDR3 protein: CASSLTGGKSTGNTIYF

clone size: NA
J gene: TRBJ2-5
D gene: NA
V gene: TRBV6-5
CDR3 DNA: TGTGCCAGCCGTTCAGGGGTACGGGAGACCCAGTACTTC
CDR3 protein: CASRSGVRETQYF

clone size: NA
J gene: TRBJ1-2
D gene: NA
V gene: TRBV28
CDR3 DNA: TGTGCCAGCAGGGCCGGGTCCTATGGCTACACCTTC
CDR3 protein: CASRAGSYGYTF

clone size: once
J gene: TRBJ2-1
D gene: TRBD2
V gene: TRBV6-5
CDR3 DNA: TGTGCCAGCAGTTCGCAGACTAGCGGGGCATACAATGAGCAGTTCTTC
CDR3 protein: CASSSQTSGAYNEQFF

clone size: NA
J gene: TRBJ2-1
D gene: NA
V gene: TRBV7-2
CDR3 DNA: TGTGCCAGCAGCTTAGACGCAGCTTCCGAGCAGTTCTTC
CDR3 protein: CASSLDAASEQFF

clone size: NA
J gene: TRBJ1-1
D gene: NA
V gene: TRBV28
CDR3 DNA: TGTGCCAGCAGTTTAACCGGGGACCCGAACACTGAAGCTTTCTTT
CDR3 protein: CASSLTGDPNTEAFF

clone size: NA
J gene: TRBJ2-5
D gene: NA
V gene: TRBV7-8
CDR3 DNA: TGTGCCAGCAGCTTTCAGCCCCAAGAGACCCAGTACTTC
CDR3 protein: CASSFQPQETQYF

clone size: NA
J gene: TRBJ2-3
D gene: NA
V gene: TRBV19
CDR3 DNA: TGTGCCAGTAGTCTCGGGGCTGGCACAGATACGCAGTATTTT
CDR3 protein: CASSLGAGTDTQYF

clone size: NA
J gene: TRBJ1-4
D gene: NA
V gene: TRBV10-3
CDR3 DNA: TGTGCCATCAGTGTTGGGAGCCGCGGTGAAAAACTGTTTTTT
CDR3 protein: CAISVGSRGEKLFF